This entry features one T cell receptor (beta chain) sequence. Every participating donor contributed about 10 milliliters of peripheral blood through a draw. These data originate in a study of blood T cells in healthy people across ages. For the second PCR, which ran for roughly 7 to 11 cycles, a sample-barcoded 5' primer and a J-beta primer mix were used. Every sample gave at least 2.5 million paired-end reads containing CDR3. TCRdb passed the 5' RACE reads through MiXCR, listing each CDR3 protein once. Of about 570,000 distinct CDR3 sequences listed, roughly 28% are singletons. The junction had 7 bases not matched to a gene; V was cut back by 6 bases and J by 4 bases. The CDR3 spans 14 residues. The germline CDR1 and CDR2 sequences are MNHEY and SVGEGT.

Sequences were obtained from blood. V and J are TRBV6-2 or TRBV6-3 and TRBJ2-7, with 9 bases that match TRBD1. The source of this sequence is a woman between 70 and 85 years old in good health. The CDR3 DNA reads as TGTGCCAGCAGCTTTGGGACAGGGAAGTACGAGCAGTACTTC. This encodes CASSFGTGKYEQYF.